Reported below is one TCR beta chain. This clonotype came up many times. This clone's antigen is unknown. No base-level quality is on record; no much larger clone is a single base apart. Set within a cohort of healthcare workers in London, UK, this nested case-control study involved weekly PCR testing of nasopharyngeal swabs along with blood sampling. Healthcare workers were enrolled in the week of the UK lockdown, from 23 to 31 March 2020, and were followed every week for up to roughly 16 weeks. This record belongs to a study of early T cells in non-severe SARS-CoV-2 infection (dated by TCRdb to the early 2020s). Regarding the study in general: TCR sequencing used bulk RNA from unsorted whole blood, so alpha and beta chains could not be paired.

Overall study results and their limits: VDJdb matching was skewed toward anti-spike CD8 responses and likely underestimated virus-specific expansions, missing private and CD4 specificities.

The protocol used for the library was 5' RACE. Sequencing took place on a NextSeq 500. Unique molecular identifiers were attached to individual cDNA molecules in the TCR library protocol so that sequencing error and PCR bias could be corrected. TCR alpha and beta chains were both sequenced, and the abundances of alpha and beta sequences in each sample were closely correlated with each other. Per the source publication's procedure: Decombinator V4 was used to perform V gene, J gene and CDR3 annotation of TCR sequences. Expanded TCRs were defined as changing significantly between any two time points under a Poisson model with p below 0.0001. Abundances of TCRs were expressed as counts per million after normalisation to the total number of TCRs sequenced in each sample. TRAV1-2 paired with TRAJ12, TRAJ20 or TRAJ33 defined MAIT TCRs, while TRAV10 paired with TRAJ18 defined iNKT TCRs. VDJdb, accessed on 1 November 2021, was searched for TCRs annotated for CMV, EBV and SARS-CoV-2, and TCRs annotated for more than one antigen were excluded. In TCRdb, the public reads were trimmed at Q25 with fastp and aligned with MiXCR, with productive beta chains retained. When rows share a CDR3 protein, they turn into one entry using the most common DNA and genes. The authors' filters were not applied to this entry. This sample comprises tens of thousands of distinct CDR3 sequences, under 6% of them detected only once. Roughly 5% of the sample lies in the top ten.

CDR3 length: 15 amino acids, cysteine to phenylalanine. Only the CDR3 DNA stays, 45 bases, in frame from base 1. Unmatched junction bases come to 6, with V trimmed by 3 bases and J by 5 bases. The germline V gene specifies SGHVS as CDR1 and FQNEAQ as CDR2. This clonotype was sampled from an adult who was a healthcare worker with PCR-confirmed SARS-CoV-2 infection or an uninfected control (not recorded which). Sequencing input: whole blood. This receptor chain uses TRBV7-8 and TRBJ2-1; 8 bases in the junction line up with TRBD2. Here is the DNA: TGTGCCAGCAGCTTCCGGGAGGGCCGTGACAATGAGCAGTTCTTC. Its protein product is CASSFREGRDNEQFF. Joined to the reference TRBV7-8 and TRBJ2-1 proteins, this CDR3 gives the full variable domain: GAGVSQSPRYKVAKRGQDVALRCDPISGHVSLFWYQQALGQGPEFLTYFQNEAQLDKSGLPSDRFFAERPEGSVSTLKIQRTQQEDSAVYLCASSFREGRDNEQFFGPGTRLTVL.